What follows describes a single T cell receptor beta chain. Per the authors' pipeline: Quantification of nucleated cells was approximated via reference gene primer amplification. TCRdb's copy holds only in-frame clones and misses some; the assay was immunoSEQ multiplex PCR. That table supplies the V and J calls and clone size; D and trimming were determined from the DNA. There are over 100,000 clones in the sample; 88% occur only once, and over 9% lies in the top ten. The sample is drawn from a study of blood T cell repertoires in COVID-19. Study summary: Material from acute and convalescent COVID-19 was sourced from the United States, Italy and Spain.

V was pared by 5 bases and J by 2 bases, with 12 bases between. The CDR3 covers 14 residues. From germline, CDR1 is MDHEN and CDR2 SYDVKM. Sequencing was performed on peripheral blood. The clonotype originates from a man aged 50 to 60 with acute or convalescent COVID-19. The genes are TRBV28 and TRBJ1-2; D may be TRBD1 (6 bases). The DNA of the CDR3 is TGTGCCAGCAGTCTACAGGGTCTAAACTATGGCTACACCTTC. This encodes CASSLQGLNYGYTF.